What follows is one T cell receptor beta chain and its context. Its matching antigen is unknown. The record originates from a study of shared clonotypes between healthy human individuals. CDR1 and CDR2 (germline): MNHEY, SVGAGI. The length of the CDR3 is 15 residues. Deletions cut 6 bases from V and 1 base from J, with 13 bases between. Study-level results: Clonotype sharing among donors was thought likely to change with sequencing depth. Clonotypes shared by all four sorted-subset donors had higher generation probabilities than non-shared clonotypes.

The protocol was immunoSEQ multiplex PCR, while the TCRdb copy is restricted to in-frame clones and leaves out a portion. The sample includes nearly 1 million clones, around 80% of them seen just once. Investigators divided CD4+ cells into CD45RA+ naive and CD45RA-negative memory subsets. The source of this sequence is a man in his late teens or twenties in good health. Sequencing was performed on memory CD4+ T cells sorted from blood. This sample's subset: CD45RA-negative fraction. V usage is TRBV6-5 and J usage is TRBJ2-4; possibly TRBD1 for D (5 bases). This chain's CDR3 is CASSIERGAKNIQYF. In DNA form, the CDR3 reads TGTGCCAGCAGCATTGAAAGGGGTGCCAAAAACATTCAGTACTTC.